These T cell receptor beta chains were read from a single sample in a study of blood T cells in healthy people across ages. TCRdb used MiXCR to reprocess the 5' RACE reads, holding one entry per CDR3 protein. Counted here are around 1,000,000 distinct CDR3 sequences, roughly 24% occurring once; the ten biggest clones make up around 0.7%. These same data were also listed under a study on T cells of mothers and their children.

Sequenced sample: blood. Receptors were obtained from a girl aged 2 to 10 in good health. Each CDR3 is given with its conserved first and last residue. The D gene is left open where the match is weak. Size values are once, few and many counts, or a class for expanded clones, and some rows have none.

cdr3_length j_call v_call clone_size d_call cdr3_nt cdr3_aa
13 TRBJ2-5 TRBV6-1 . . TGTGCCAGCAGTGAAGGCAACTACAATGAGCAGCTCTTC CASSEGNYNEQLF
14 TRBJ2-5 TRBV29-1 few TRBD1 TGCAGCGTTCAGGGGGTAGTTCTAAGGGAGACCCAGTACTTC CSVQGVVLRETQYF
15 TRBJ1-2 TRBV15 few . TGTGCCACCAGCAGCCTACAGCAACCGGCCGATGGCTACACCTTC CATSSLQQPADGYTF
15 TRBJ2-5 TRBV6-1 few TRBD2 TGTGCCAGCAGCTTAGCGGGAGGACCGCTCGGTGAGCAGTACTTC CASSLAGGPLGEQYF
15 TRBJ1-4 TRBV5-5 many . TGTGCCAGCAGCTTGGAAGAGCGCCGTGGAGAAAAACTGTTTTTT CASSLEERRGEKLFF
17 TRBJ1-6 TRBV7-2 few . TGTGCCAGCAGCACCGACACCCGGAGCTCCTATAATTCACCCCTCCACTTT CASSTDTRSSYNSPLHF
12 TRBJ1-2 TRBV28 . . TGTGCCAGCCGAAAAATGGGGAATGGCTACACCTTC CASRKMGNGYTF
14 TRBJ1-2 TRBV20-1 . . TGCAGTGCTAGACCTACTGGCAGGTTAAGTGGCTACACCTTC CSARPTGRLSGYTF
14 TRBJ2-3 TRBV20-1 few . TGCAGTGCTAGGGAGGTCGTGGCCCCAGATACGCAGTATTTT CSAREVVAPDTQYF
22 TRBJ2-1 TRBV5-8 . . TGTGCCAGCAGCTTGGTGCTAAGGAACACAGGGGGAGGGGGGGGGTCCTACAATGAGCAGTTCTTC CASSLVLRNTGGGGGSYNEQFF
12 TRBJ1-2 TRBV28 . TRBD1 TGTGCCAGCCAGACAGGGGGCGGAGGCTACACCTTC CASQTGGGGYTF
9 TRBJ1-6 TRBV5-1 once . TGCGCCGCAAAGAGACCCCTCCACTTT CAAKRPLHF
16 TRBJ1-4 TRBV7-2 . . TGTGCCAGCAGCTTAGCACGGGGGACAACTAATGAAAAACTGTTTTTT CASSLARGTTNEKLFF
14 TRBJ2-5 TRBV6-6 . . TGTGCCAGCCGACTGACTAGTTACCAAGAGACCCAGTACTTC CASRLTSYQETQYF
16 TRBJ2-1 TRBV7-8 few . TGTGCCAGCAGCTTGACTGAAAGCGGACTATACAATGAGCAGTTCTTC CASSLTESGLYNEQFF
11 TRBJ2-6 TRBV29-1 . . TGCAGCGTTGAGGGGGCCAACGTCCTGACTTTC CSVEGANVLTF
15 TRBJ1-1 TRBV7-2 few . TGTGCCAGCAGCCGATCGGGTCCAAGGGACACTGAAGCTTTCTTT CASSRSGPRDTEAFF
14 TRBJ2-5 TRBV24-1 . . TGTGCCACCAGCCCCTTTCATGACCAAGAGACCCAGTACTTC CATSPFHDQETQYF
16 TRBJ1-2 TRBV4-2 . . TGTGCCAGCAGCCAAGACGCGATAGGGGGGATCTATGGCTACACCTTC CASSQDAIGGIYGYTF
16 TRBJ1-4 TRBV29-1 few TRBD1 TGCAGCGTTGAAGAAGCGGGACAGGGGCCTAATGAAAAACTGTTTTTT CSVEEAGQGPNEKLFF
15 TRBJ2-7 TRBV12-3/TRBV12-4 few . TGTGCCAGCAGTCGAATTCCCTCCGGGACCTACGAGCAGTACTTC CASSRIPSGTYEQYF
15 TRBJ2-5 TRBV27 few TRBD2 TGTGCCGGCAGTTTTTCCGCGGGAGTAATGTGGGAGCAGTACTTC CAGSFSAGVMWEQYF
15 TRBJ2-5 TRBV12-3/TRBV12-4 . TRBD2 TGTGCCAGCAGTGAGCATAGCGGGGGCGTCGAGACCCAGTACTTC CASSEHSGGVETQYF
15 TRBJ2-3 TRBV5-1 . . TGCGCCAGCAGCTACAAGGTACCACTCCTCGATACGCAGTATTTT CASSYKVPLLDTQYF
13 TRBJ2-7 TRBV12-3/TRBV12-4 . TRBD1 TGTGCCAGCAGCCCAATGACAGGGAACGAGCAGAACTTC CASSPMTGNEQNF
16 TRBJ2-5 TRBV9 . . TGTGCCAGCAGCCCTATGGGGCAGGGCGGATCGGAGACCCAGTACTTC CASSPMGQGGSETQYF
12 TRBJ2-1 TRBV24-1 few TRBD2 TGTGCCACGGGGGAGGGTCACAATGAGCAGTTCTTC CATGEGHNEQFF
17 TRBJ2-1 TRBV7-9 . TRBD2 TGTGCCAGCAGCCCCAGCCTCGGGGCGGGAGGGCGGTATGAGCAGTTCTTC CASSPSLGAGGRYEQFF
15 TRBJ2-1 TRBV7-2 few . TGTGCCAGCATCGCCGGGCGGGGAGCCTACAATGAGCAGTTCTTC CASIAGRGAYNEQFF
18 TRBJ2-6 TRBV14 few . TGCGCCAGCAGCCACGGACTGCCGGACTACTCTGGGGCCAACGTCCTGACTTTC CASSHGLPDYSGANVLTF
14 TRBJ2-2 TRBV20-1 . TRBD1 TGCAGTGCTAGAGATCGGGACAGGGGTTGGGAGCTGTTTTTT CSARDRDRGWELFF
14 TRBJ1-3 TRBV7-2 . . TGTGCCAGCAGCTTAGCCCCGGACGGAAACACCATATATTTT CASSLAPDGNTIYF
13 TRBJ1-1 TRBV6-2/TRBV6-3 . TRBD1 TGTGCCAGCAGTGAGACAGGGCCCACTGAAGCTTTCTTT CASSETGPTEAFF
11 TRBJ2-3 TRBV29-1 once . TGCAGCGCTACCGACCCAGATACGCAGTATTTT CSATDPDTQYF
15 TRBJ2-1 TRBV7-3 many TRBD2 TGTGCCAGCAGCCCTAGGACTAGCGGCAACAATGAGCAGTTCTTC CASSPRTSGNNEQFF
15 TRBJ2-5 TRBV7-7 . TRBD2 TGTGCTAGCAGCTTGTCTAGCGGGTACCAAGAGACCCAGTACTTC CASSLSSGYQETQYF
14 TRBJ1-4 TRBV20-1 . . TGCAGTGCTTCAAGGAACACCGTCGGAGAAAAACTGTTTTTT CSASRNTVGEKLFF
15 TRBJ2-7 TRBV9 . . TGTGTCAGCAGCGTAGACCCGTTAAGCTCCTACGAGCAGTACTTC CVSSVDPLSSYEQYF
15 TRBJ2-1 TRBV5-1 . TRBD2 TGCGCCAGCAGCTTGAGCGGGGGGGTAGGCAATGAGCAGTTCTTC CASSLSGGVGNEQFF
13 TRBJ2-7 TRBV29-1 few . TGCAGCGTTGAAAGACACCCGGGCTACGAGCAGTACTTC CSVERHPGYEQYF
13 TRBJ1-1 TRBV29-1 few . TGCAGCGTTGAACACAGATTTAACACTGAAGCTTTCTTT CSVEHRFNTEAFF
13 TRBJ2-7 TRBV3-1 few . TGTGCCAGCAGCCTCTTTAAGTCCTACGAGCAGTACTTC CASSLFKSYEQYF
19 TRBJ2-6 TRBV7-2 . TRBD1 TGTGCCAGCAGCCCCCGTAACACAGGGGTATCTTCTGGGGCCGACGTCCTGACTTTC CASSPRNTGVSSGADVLTF
14 TRBJ2-1 TRBV4-1 . . TGCGCCAGCAGCCAACCGATGCGGAGCAATGAGCAGTTCTTC CASSQPMRSNEQFF
17 TRBJ2-3 TRBV20-1 . TRBD1 TGCAGTGCTAGGTCTCTAGGACAGGGAGGTAGAACAGATACGCAGTATTTT CSARSLGQGGRTDTQYF
14 TRBJ2-7 TRBV5-1 . . TGCGCCTGCAGCTTGGACTATAGCTCCTACGAGCAGTACTTC CACSLDYSSYEQYF
15 TRBJ1-2 TRBV2 few . TGTGCCAGCAGTTCATCCGGGACTGCGGCGGTAGGCTACACCTTC CASSSSGTAAVGYTF
15 TRBJ2-1 TRBV5-1 . TRBD2 TGCGCCAGCAGCCCGGGGGCTAGCGGGGGCGATGAGCAGTTCTTC CASSPGASGGDEQFF
15 TRBJ1-5 TRBV27 . . TGTGCCAGCAGTTTTCAGCATAATAGCAATCAGCCCCAGCATTTT CASSFQHNSNQPQHF
11 TRBJ2-5 TRBV7-2 . TRBD2 TGTGCCAGCAGCGTATGGCGGGAGTTGTTCTTC CASSVWRELFF
17 TRBJ2-5 TRBV15 . TRBD1 TGTGCCACCAGCAGAGATCGGGGGACAGGGGTATGGGAGACCCAGTACTTC CATSRDRGTGVWETQYF
14 TRBJ2-2 TRBV12-3/TRBV12-4 . . TGTGCCAGCCGACTCACCGGGGGTGACGGGGAGCTGTTTTTT CASRLTGGDGELFF